A selection of T cell receptor beta chains follows, all from one sample in a study of T-cell reconstitution after alpha-beta-depleted transplantation in children. MiXCR was run by TCRdb on the PCR reads, yielding one entry per CDR3 protein. The sample contains around 410,000 distinct CDR3 sequences, approximately 11% of which appear only once. The sequencing here drew on PBMCs from the stem cell graft donor, taken from the stem cell graft. These receptors all come from a human donor who donated a stem cell graft to a child with acute myeloid leukemia. Both conserved end residues are part of each CDR3. A D gene is named only where the DNA matches it firmly. The size entry is marked missing in some rows and otherwise reads once, few, many or a size class.

NA,TRBD2,TRBJ2-7,TRBV3-1,TGTGCCAGCAGCCCGGGGGGGGCGAAGGGTATGACATCCTACGAGCAGTACTTC,CASSPGGAKGMTSYEQYF
NA,TRBD1,TRBJ1-2,TRBV5-5,TGTGCCAGCAGCTTATATACCGGGACAGCTAACTATGGCTACACCTTC,CASSLYTGTANYGYTF
NA,TRBD1,TRBJ2-3,TRBV4-3,TGCGCCAGCAGCCAAGAAAGGGACCTGGACAGGGCGATCACAGATACGCAGTATTTT,CASSQERDLDRAITDTQYF
few,NA,TRBJ2-6,TRBV29-1,TGCAGCTCCCGGCCGGGACCCAAAAAATCTGGGGCCAACGTCCTGACTTTC,CSSRPGPKKSGANVLTF
NA,NA,TRBJ2-2,TRBV27,TGTGCCAGCTGTCGCGAGCGGCCGAACACCGGGGAGCTGTTTTTT,CASCRERPNTGELFF
NA,NA,TRBJ2-1,TRBV20-1,TGCAGTGCTAGAAATTCCGGCTTGTTCGGGGGCTATGAGCAGTTCTTC,CSARNSGLFGGYEQFF
few,NA,TRBJ2-5,TRBV5-1,TGCGCCAGCAGCGGCCCGGGATCGGAGACCCAGTACTTC,CASSGPGSETQYF
NA,TRBD1,TRBJ1-1,TRBV2,TGTGCCAGCGTATTACAGGGGGATGGCACTGAAGCTTTCTTT,CASVLQGDGTEAFF
many,NA,TRBJ2-7,TRBV10-2,TGCGCCAGCAGTCCCCAGAACGAGCAGTACTTC,CASSPQNEQYF
few,TRBD1,TRBJ2-5,TRBV4-1,TGCGCCAGCAGCCAAGAAAGGGGGCTGGGGGAGACCCAGTACTTC,CASSQERGLGETQYF
few,NA,TRBJ1-5,TRBV7-8,TGTGCCAGCAGCTCAGCGGGGAGGGGCCCCTATAGCAATCAGCCCCAGCATTTT,CASSSAGRGPYSNQPQHF
NA,NA,TRBJ1-2,TRBV19,TGTGCCAGTAGTATACAGGACTATGGCTACACCTTC,CASSIQDYGYTF
few,NA,TRBJ2-2,TRBV6-1,TGTGCCAGCCAACCCGGGACCGAGAACACCGGGGAGCTGTTTTTT,CASQPGTENTGELFF
few,TRBD1,TRBJ1-4,TRBV5-6,TGTGCCAGCAGCTTGGCAGGGGGCGCTTCTGAAAAACTGTTTTTT,CASSLAGGASEKLFF
few,NA,TRBJ1-2,TRBV27,TGTGCCAGCAGGAGGCCGGGCGGGGGCTACACCTTC,CASRRPGGGYTF
NA,NA,TRBJ2-5,TRBV7-2,TGTGCCAGCAGCCCCCAGGGACGTCGGGAGACCCAGTACTTC,CASSPQGRRETQYF
many,NA,TRBJ2-1,TRBV10-3,TGTGCCACCCAAACCGCCCCCCTAAATGAGCAGTTCTTC,CATQTAPLNEQFF
few,NA,TRBJ1-1,TRBV20-1,TGCAGTGTACCCGCAAGGGGGAACACTGAAGCTTTCTTT,CSVPARGNTEAFF
few,NA,TRBJ1-4,TRBV7-2,TGTGCCAGCAGCTTACCACCCGGGTCCGCGGATGAAAAACTGTTTTTT,CASSLPPGSADEKLFF
NA,TRBD2,TRBJ2-3,TRBV20-1,TGCAGTGCCACTCCAAGCGGGGGGGTCACAGATACGCAGTATTTT,CSATPSGGVTDTQYF
NA,TRBD2,TRBJ2-7,TRBV4-3,TGCGCCAGCAGCCAAGGAAGCGGGAACCCCTTCTACGAGCAGTACTTC,CASSQGSGNPFYEQYF
many,NA,TRBJ2-1,TRBV3-1,TGTGCCAGCAGCCAAGGCCCCAATGAGCAGTTCTTC,CASSQGPNEQFF
many,NA,TRBJ2-1,TRBV24-1,TGTGCCACCAGTGATTCTTCCTTCTCGGTGAATGAGCAGTTCTTC,CATSDSSFSVNEQFF
NA,TRBD1,TRBJ1-5,TRBV20-1,TGCAGTGCGGGACAGGGCTTAGGTACTCAGCCCCAGCATTTT,CSAGQGLGTQPQHF
NA,NA,TRBJ2-5,TRBV7-8,TGTGCCAGCAGCCCTAGCCGAACAGCGCAAGAGACCCAGTACTTC,CASSPSRTAQETQYF
few,TRBD1,TRBJ1-4,TRBV5-1,TGCGCCAGCAGGAAGACAGTTCAGGGGGTAGAAAAACTGTTTTTT,CASRKTVQGVEKLFF
NA,NA,TRBJ2-3,TRBV20-1,TGCAGTGCTCCTACTCATAGCACAGATACGCAGTATTTT,CSAPTHSTDTQYF
few,TRBD1,TRBJ2-1,TRBV13,TGTGCCAGCAGCTATACAGGGGACAATGAGCAGTTCTTC,CASSYTGDNEQFF
few,NA,TRBJ2-1,TRBV27,TGTGCCAGCAGTCCGGTGGGCTACAATGAGCAGTTCTTC,CASSPVGYNEQFF
many,NA,TRBJ2-1,TRBV20-1,TGCAGTGCTCCTTACACGGGGAGAGAGCAGTTCTTC,CSAPYTGREQFF
few,NA,TRBJ2-3,TRBV5-1,TGCGCCAGCAGCTTGGGGGAGGAGGGGGCAACAGATACGCAGTATTTT,CASSLGEEGATDTQYF
few,NA,TRBJ2-1,TRBV5-1,TGCGCCAGCAGCTTGTCGGATGGCCAACTGAGCCCTGAGCAGTTCTTC,CASSLSDGQLSPEQFF
few,NA,TRBJ1-2,TRBV9,TGTGCCAGCGAGGGGGGGGGCTATGGCTACACCTTC,CASEGGGYGYTF
many,NA,TRBJ2-1,TRBV20-1,TGCAGTGCTACCGGGACCACCTTCTTCGGTGAGCAGTTCTTC,CSATGTTFFGEQFF
once,NA,TRBJ2-7,TRBV20-1,TGCAGTGCAAAGAGTACCAGCGGCGGGCCCTCCTACGAGCAGTACTTC,CSAKSTSGGPSYEQYF
few,NA,TRBJ2-5,TRBV5-1,TGCGCCAGCAGCTTGGCCGGGGCAGAAGGGGAGACCCAGTACTTC,CASSLAGAEGETQYF
few,NA,TRBJ2-5,TRBV18,TGTGCCAGCTCACTCAGGGTGGGAGAGACCCAGTACTTC,CASSLRVGETQYF
few,TRBD2,TRBJ2-2,TRBV20-1,TGCAGTGCTAGAGACAGCGGGGGGTCGAGGGAGCTGTTTTTT,CSARDSGGSRELFF
NA,TRBD1,TRBJ2-5,TRBV7-9,TGTGCCAGCAGCTTGATCCTGGGGACAGGGGCAGAGACCCAGTACTTC,CASSLILGTGAETQYF
NA,TRBD1,TRBJ2-5,TRBV5-1,TGCGCCAGCAGCCGTCGACAGGGTGAGGTGGAGACCCAGTACTTC,CASSRRQGEVETQYF
few,TRBD2,TRBJ2-2,TRBV20-1,TGCAGTGCTCGACCGGGACTAGCGGGGGCGAACACCGGGGAGCTGTTTTTT,CSARPGLAGANTGELFF
NA,NA,TRBJ2-5,TRBV5-1,TGCGCCAGCTCTATAGGGGTCGAGACCCAGTACTTC,CASSIGVETQYF
many,TRBD2,TRBJ2-7,TRBV20-1,TGCAGTGCTGGACTAGCGGGTACCTACGAGCAGTACTTC,CSAGLAGTYEQYF
NA,TRBD1,TRBJ2-5,TRBV5-4,TGTGCCAGCAGCCAACAGGGGGCGCAAGACACCCAGTACTTC,CASSQQGAQDTQYF